A selection of T cell receptor beta chains follows, all from one sample in a study of shared T cell receptors in the human thymus. The assay was immunoSEQ multiplex PCR, and TCRdb's table has in-frame clones only and misses some. The table has 700,000 or so clones, approximately 83% seen once. The data were also submitted as part of a second study, on human thymus T cells.

The sequenced material came from thymocytes. These receptors all come from a girl younger than two with a congenital heart defect. The CDR3 runs from the conserved cysteine through the conserved F or W. The D gene is left open where the match is weak. Not all rows give a size; the values are once, few, many and, for expanded clones, a class.

V	J	size	D	CDR3	DNA
TRBV6-5	TRBJ1-1	once	TRBD1	CASSTQTGWAFF	TGTGCCAGCAGTACCCAGACAGGGTGGGCTTTCTTT
TRBV10-3	TRBJ2-5	once	TRBD2	CAIRTGGGRQTQYF	TGTGCCATCAGGACGGGAGGGGGGCGACAGACCCAGTACTTC
TRBV29-1	TRBJ2-3	-	TRBD2	CSGTPAGGLKDTQYF	TGCAGCGGTACCCCAGCGGGGGGCTTAAAAGATACGCAGTATTTT
TRBV18	TRBJ2-2	-	TRBD2	CASSPSQTSGGNGATGELFF	TGTGCCAGCTCACCATCTCAGACTAGCGGGGGAAATGGTGCCACCGGGGAGCTGTTTTTT
TRBV9	TRBJ2-6	-	TRBD1	CASSVGETGQHSGANVLTF	TGTGCCAGCAGCGTAGGGGAAACGGGACAGCACTCTGGGGCCAACGTCCTGACTTTC
TRBV6-5	TRBJ1-5	-	-	CASSYYPGGANQPQHF	TGTGCCAGCAGTTACTACCCTGGAGGGGCGAATCAGCCCCAGCATTTT
TRBV27	TRBJ1-1	-	-	CATPQDRGCEAFF	TGTGCCACCCCTCAGGATAGGGGTTGTGAAGCTTTCTTT
TRBV9	TRBJ1-2	-	-	CASSVRGTYGYTF	TGTGCCAGCAGCGTACGGGGGACCTATGGCTACACCTTC
TRBV2	TRBJ1-4	-	-	CASRQYEKLFF	TGTGCCAGCAGGCAGTATGAAAAACTGTTTTTT
TRBV21-1	TRBJ2-2	-	-	CASSLRGGKGELFF	TGTGCCAGCAGCCTAAGAGGGGGTAAAGGGGAGCTGTTTTTT
TRBV14	TRBJ1-1	-	-	CASSQPGHGQRHTEAFF	TGTGCCAGCAGCCAACCGGGCCACGGGCAGCGGCACACTGAAGCTTTCTTT
TRBV4-1	TRBJ1-5	-	TRBD1	CASSQSTGPNQPQHF	TGCGCCAGCAGCCAATCGACAGGGCCCAATCAGCCCCAGCATTTT
TRBV19	TRBJ1-1	-	-	CASSKSANTEAFF	TGTGCCAGTAGCAAGAGTGCGAACACTGAAGCTTTCTTT
TRBV14	TRBJ2-1	-	TRBD2	CASSQPGLAGESSYNEQFF	TGTGCCAGCAGCCAACCGGGACTAGCGGGGGAGAGCTCCTACAATGAGCAGTTCTTC
TRBV18	TRBJ2-7	few	-	CASSPRRGGPSYEQYF	TGTGCCAGCTCACCACGGAGGGGGGGACCATCCTACGAGCAGTACTTC
TRBV6-5	TRBJ2-5	-	-	CASSRGQIQETQYF	TGTGCCAGCAGCCGTGGACAGATCCAAGAGACCCAGTACTTC
TRBV28	TRBJ2-7	-	TRBD1	CASSPGTGGEQYF	TGTGCCAGCAGTCCAGGGACAGGGGGTGAGCAGTACTTC
TRBV27	TRBJ1-6	-	-	CASKVRNSPLHF	TGTGCCAGCAAAGTGCGTAATTCACCCCTCCACTTT
TRBV13	TRBJ2-5	-	TRBD2	CASSPGPTGLAENQETQYF	TGTGCCAGCAGCCCGGGTCCGACAGGACTAGCGGAGAACCAAGAGACCCAGTACTTC
TRBV4-3	TRBJ1-2	-	-	CASSQVGRPRGYTF	TGCGCCAGCAGCCAAGTCGGCCGGCCGAGGGGCTACACCTTC
TRBV9	TRBJ2-1	-	-	CASSGAGEQFF	TGTGCCAGCAGCGGAGCGGGTGAGCAGTTCTTC
TRBV5-5	TRBJ1-1	-	-	CASSSTQVLPSEAFF	TGTGCCAGCAGCAGTACACAGGTCCTACCCTCGGAAGCTTTCTTT
TRBV2	TRBJ2-2	-	TRBD1	CASSGTGISTGELFF	TGTGCCAGCAGTGGGACAGGGATAAGTACCGGGGAGCTGTTTTTT
TRBV11-2	TRBJ1-3	-	TRBD1	CASSTGTGVNTIYF	TGTGCCAGCAGCACCGGGACAGGGGTAAACACCATATATTTT
TRBV12-5	TRBJ1-2	-	TRBD1	CASRGRYGYTF	TGTGCTAGCAGGGGGCGATATGGCTACACCTTC
TRBV4-1	TRBJ2-7	once	-	CASSLRTNLNYEQYF	TGCGCCAGCAGCCTACGGACTAATCTAAACTACGAGCAGTACTTC
TRBV5-4	TRBJ2-2	-	-	CASSSYEAGELFF	TGTGCCAGCAGCTCATACGAGGCCGGGGAGCTGTTTTTT
TRBV4-1	TRBJ1-2	-	-	CASSQVGTTGRNYGYTF	TGCGCCAGCAGCCAAGTAGGGACGACAGGCCGGAACTATGGCTACACCTTC
TRBV4-1	TRBJ1-2	few	TRBD1	CASSLNRGEGGWDYGYTF	TGCGCCAGCAGCCTTAACAGGGGAGAAGGGGGGTGGGACTATGGCTACACCTTC
TRBV7-6	TRBJ1-4	-	-	CASSLALNPDREEKLFF	TGTGCCAGCAGCTTAGCCTTAAACCCGGACAGAGAAGAAAAACTGTTTTTT
TRBV21-1	TRBJ1-1	-	-	CASTKPGSMNTEAFF	TGTGCCAGCACAAAGCCCGGGTCGATGAACACTGAAGCTTTCTTT
TRBV2	TRBJ1-1	-	-	CASRAGSDTEAFF	TGTGCCAGCAGGGCAGGGTCGGACACTGAAGCTTTCTTT
TRBV19	TRBJ1-1	-	-	CASRGGNTEAFF	TGTGCCAGTAGGGGGGGGAACACTGAAGCTTTCTTT
TRBV15	TRBJ1-1	-	TRBD1	CATSRETSPGTGGPRNTEAFF	TGTGCCACCAGCAGAGAGACCTCGCCCGGGACAGGGGGCCCGAGGAACACTGAAGCTTTCTTT
TRBV2	TRBJ1-2	-	TRBD1	CASRRTGTYQGYTF	TGTGCCAGCAGACGGACAGGGACGTATCAGGGCTACACCTTC
TRBV14	TRBJ1-6	-	-	CASSQGGLQNSPLHF	TGTGCCAGCAGCCAAGGGGGACTCCAAAATTCACCCCTCCACTTT
TRBV7-6	TRBJ2-2	-	TRBD2	CASSLERLAGGPPHTGELFF	TGTGCCAGCAGCTTAGAACGACTAGCGGGGGGCCCTCCTCACACCGGGGAGCTGTTTTTT
TRBV6-1	TRBJ1-5	-	-	CASRQGQDQPQHF	TGTGCCAGCAGGCAGGGACAAGATCAGCCCCAGCATTTT
TRBV5-1	TRBJ1-2	-	TRBD1	CASSRTGVEVGYTF	TGCGCCAGCAGCCGAACAGGGGTTGAGGTGGGCTACACCTTC
TRBV30	TRBJ1-2	-	TRBD1	CAWSGGQGNYGYTF	TGTGCCTGGAGTGGCGGACAGGGGAACTATGGCTACACCTTC
TRBV7-9	TRBJ1-1	-	-	CASSASSGTEAFF	TGTGCCAGCAGCGCCTCGTCGGGGACTGAAGCTTTCTTT
TRBV5-1	TRBJ1-6	-	TRBD1	CASSPGQGAAHNSPLHF	TGCGCCAGCAGCCCTGGACAGGGGGCTGCTCATAATTCACCCCTCCACTTT
TRBV7-2	TRBJ1-3	-	-	CASSPSEWSSGNTIYF	TGTGCCAGCAGCCCCTCCGAGTGGTCCTCTGGAAACACCATATATTTT
TRBV7-2	TRBJ2-7	once	TRBD2	CASSLPKRGSSYEQYF	TGTGCCAGCAGCTTACCAAAGCGGGGGAGCTCCTACGAGCAGTACTTC
TRBV14	TRBJ1-1	-	-	CASSPSSQGEAFF	TGTGCCAGCAGCCCTTCGTCCCAGGGCGAAGCTTTCTTT
TRBV12-5	TRBJ2-1	-	TRBD2	CASGSSAGTSGVPTYNEQFF	TGTGCTAGTGGGTCCTCCGCCGGGACTAGCGGGGTCCCCACCTACAATGAGCAGTTCTTC
TRBV6-1	TRBJ2-3	few	TRBD1	CASSERIGQGATDTQYF	TGTGCCAGCAGTGAAAGGATTGGACAGGGGGCTACAGATACGCAGTATTTT
TRBV29-1	TRBJ1-2	-	-	CSVEGRAYGYTF	TGCAGCGTTGAAGGTAGAGCCTATGGCTACACCTTC
TRBV28	TRBJ1-2	-	-	CASSLTQGEAFF	TGTGCCAGCAGCCTCACCCAAGGGGAGGCATTCTTC
TRBV7-2	TRBJ1-1	-	-	CASSLGLPGELEAFF	TGTGCCAGCAGCTTAGGTTTACCAGGGGAGCTTGAAGCTTTCTTT
TRBV19	TRBJ1-5	-	TRBD1	CASSTYPGQDCIGGNQPQHF	TGTGCCAGTAGTACGTACCCGGGACAGGACTGCATAGGGGGCAATCAGCCCCAGCATTTT
TRBV27	TRBJ1-1	few	-	CASSLSRALNTEAFF	TGTGCCAGCAGTTTATCCAGGGCCTTGAACACTGAAGCTTTCTTT
TRBV5-6	TRBJ1-6	-	TRBD1	CASSWGQGSTPLHF	TGTGCCAGCAGCTGGGGACAGGGTAGTACACCCCTCCACTTT
TRBV29-1	TRBJ2-7	few	TRBD2	CSGTSESYEQYF	TGCAGCGGGACTAGCGAATCCTACGAGCAGTACTTC